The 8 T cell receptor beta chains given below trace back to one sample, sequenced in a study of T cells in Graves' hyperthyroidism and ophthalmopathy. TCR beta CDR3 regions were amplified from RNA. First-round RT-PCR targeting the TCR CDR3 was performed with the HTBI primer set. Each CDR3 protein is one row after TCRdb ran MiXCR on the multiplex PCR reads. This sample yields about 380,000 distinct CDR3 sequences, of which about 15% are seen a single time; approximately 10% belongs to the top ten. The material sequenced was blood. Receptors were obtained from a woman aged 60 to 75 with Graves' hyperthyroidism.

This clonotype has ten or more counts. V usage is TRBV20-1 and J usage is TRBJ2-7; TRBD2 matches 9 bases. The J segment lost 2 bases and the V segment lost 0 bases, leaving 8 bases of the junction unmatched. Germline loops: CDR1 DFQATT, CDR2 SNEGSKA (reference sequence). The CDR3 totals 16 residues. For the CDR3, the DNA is TGCAGTGCTAGAGATCACCGGACTAGCGAAACCTACGAGCAGTACTTC. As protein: CSARDHRTSETYEQYF.

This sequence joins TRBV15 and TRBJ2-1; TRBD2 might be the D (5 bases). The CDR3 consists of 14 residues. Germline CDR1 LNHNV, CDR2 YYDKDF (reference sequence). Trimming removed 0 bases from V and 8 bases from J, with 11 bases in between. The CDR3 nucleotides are TGTGCCACCAGCAGAGATTATAGCGTCGATGAGCAGTTCTTC. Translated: CATSRDYSVDEQFF.

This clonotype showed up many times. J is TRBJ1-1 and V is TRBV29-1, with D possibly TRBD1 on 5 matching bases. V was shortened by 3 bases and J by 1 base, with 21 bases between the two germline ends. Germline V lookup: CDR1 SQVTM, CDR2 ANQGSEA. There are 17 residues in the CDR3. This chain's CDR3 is CSVDPGPISLKNTEAFF. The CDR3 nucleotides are TGCAGCGTTGATCCGGGGCCAATATCGCTGAAGAACACTGAAGCTTTCTTT.

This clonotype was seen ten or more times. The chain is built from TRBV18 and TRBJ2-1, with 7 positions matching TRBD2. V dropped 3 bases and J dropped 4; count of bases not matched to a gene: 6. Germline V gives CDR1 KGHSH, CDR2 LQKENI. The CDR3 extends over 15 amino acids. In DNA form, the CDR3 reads TGTGCCAGCTCACCGTTGCTAGCGGTATACAATGAGCAGTTCTTC. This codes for CASSPLLAVYNEQFF.

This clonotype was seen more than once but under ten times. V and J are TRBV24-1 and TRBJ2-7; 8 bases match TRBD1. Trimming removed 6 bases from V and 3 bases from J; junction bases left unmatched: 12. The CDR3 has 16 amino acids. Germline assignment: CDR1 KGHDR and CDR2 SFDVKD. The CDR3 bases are TGTGCCACCAGTAATCCAGGTTTCGGGACAGGCTACGAGCAGTACTTC. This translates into CATSNPGFGTGYEQYF.

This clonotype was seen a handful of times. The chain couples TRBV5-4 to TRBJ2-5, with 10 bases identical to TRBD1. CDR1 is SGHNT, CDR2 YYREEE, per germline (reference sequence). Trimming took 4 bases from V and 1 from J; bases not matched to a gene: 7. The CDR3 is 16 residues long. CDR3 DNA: TGTGCCAGCAGCCTCGGGACAGGGGCCCTCCAAGAGACCCAGTACTTC. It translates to CASSLGTGALQETQYF.

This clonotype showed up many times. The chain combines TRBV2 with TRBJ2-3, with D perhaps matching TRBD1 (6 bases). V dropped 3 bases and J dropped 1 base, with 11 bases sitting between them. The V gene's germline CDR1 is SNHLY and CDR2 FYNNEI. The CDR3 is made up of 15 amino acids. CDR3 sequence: CASSEDSSGTDTQYF. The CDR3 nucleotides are TGTGCCAGCAGTGAGGACAGCTCTGGCACAGATACGCAGTATTTT.

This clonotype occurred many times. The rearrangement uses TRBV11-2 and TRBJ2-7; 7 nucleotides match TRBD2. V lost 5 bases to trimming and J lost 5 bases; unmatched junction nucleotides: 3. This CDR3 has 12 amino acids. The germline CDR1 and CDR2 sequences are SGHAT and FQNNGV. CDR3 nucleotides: TGTGCCAGCAGCGGGGGGGGAAACGAGCAGTACTTC. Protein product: CASSGGGNEQYF.